A selection of T cell receptor beta chains follows, all from one sample in a study of beta chain features in type 1 diabetes. Some clones are missing from TCRdb's copy, which holds only in-frame ones; the method was immunoSEQ multiplex PCR. This table holds approximately 340,000 clones, roughly 16% found once. The specimen was naive CD4+ T cells from blood. These receptors were taken from a woman aged 18-30 years in good health. Both conserved end residues are part of each CDR3. Fields, in order: J gene, D gene, V gene, clone size, CDR3 length, CDR3 protein, CDR3 DNA. A D gene is named only where the DNA matches it firmly. Not all rows give a size; the values are once, few, many and, for expanded clones, a class.

TRBJ2-5 | TRBD1 | TRBV5-6 | NA | 15 | CASSPTGGAQETQYF | TGTGCCAGCAGCCCTACAGGGGGTGCCCAGGAGACCCAGTACTTC
TRBJ2-3 | TRBD2 | TRBV27 | NA | 16 | CASSARTSGFTDTQYF | TGTGCCAGCAGTGCCCGGACTAGCGGTTTCACAGATACGCAGTATTTT
TRBJ1-1 | NA | TRBV6-1 | few | 12 | CASSRQNTEAFF | TGTGCCAGCAGTAGACAGAACACTGAAGCTTTCTTT
TRBJ2-3 | NA | TRBV9 | NA | 16 | CASSVGGLLSTDTQYF | TGTGCCAGCAGCGTAGGCGGGTTGCTGAGCACAGATACGCAGTATTTT
TRBJ2-2 | TRBD2 | TRBV9 | few | 15 | CASSPGLPNTGELFF | TGTGCCAGCAGCCCGGGACTACCTAACACCGGGGAGCTGTTTTTT
TRBJ2-7 | NA | TRBV6-5 | once | 14 | CASSYSRRNYEQYF | TGTGCCAGCAGTTACTCGAGAAGAAACTACGAGCAGTACTTC
TRBJ2-7 | TRBD2 | TRBV5-6 | few | 16 | CASSPRGLAGVGEQYF | TGTGCCAGCAGCCCCCGGGGACTAGCGGGAGTCGGCGAGCAGTACTTC
TRBJ2-4 | NA | TRBV4-1 | few | 16 | CASSQDASGSKNIQYF | TGCGCCAGCAGCCAAGATGCGTCAGGGTCGAAAAACATTCAGTACTTC
TRBJ2-1 | NA | TRBV25-1 | NA | 16 | CASSDRNGGSYNEQFF | TGTGCCAGCAGTGATAGGAATGGCGGCTCTTACAATGAGCAGTTCTTC
TRBJ2-4 | NA | TRBV7-2 | NA | 16 | CASSRAAGQAKNIQYF | TGTGCCAGCAGCCGGGCGGCGGGGCAAGCCAAAAACATTCAGTACTTC
TRBJ2-1 | NA | TRBV15 | few | 18 | CATSRDRRRTWANNEQFF | TGTGCCACCAGCAGAGATCGCAGAAGGACTTGGGCCAACAATGAGCAGTTCTTC
TRBJ2-6 | NA | TRBV7-2 | few | 15 | CASSYSLLGANVLTF | TGTGCCAGCAGCTACTCCCTCCTCGGGGCCAACGTCCTGACTTTC
TRBJ2-1 | NA | TRBV12-5 | few | 12 | CASGLSGNEQFF | TGTGCTAGTGGTTTGAGCGGGAATGAGCAGTTCTTC
TRBJ2-3 | NA | TRBV6-6 | few | 15 | CASSYGSGSTDTQYF | TGTGCCAGCAGTTACGGCAGCGGGAGCACAGATACGCAGTATTTT
TRBJ1-2 | TRBD1 | TRBV19 | once | 17 | CASSVSGTASTWYGYTF | TGTGCCAGTAGTGTCTCCGGGACAGCCAGTACTTGGTATGGCTACACCTTC
TRBJ2-3 | TRBD2 | TRBV27 | few | 14 | CATKTSRGPDTQYF | TGTGCCACCAAGACTAGCCGAGGACCAGATACGCAGTATTTT
TRBJ2-5 | TRBD1 | TRBV18 | few | 14 | CASSLTGTEETQYF | TGTGCCAGCTCTCTTACCGGGACAGAAGAGACCCAGTACTTC
TRBJ1-2 | TRBD1 | TRBV28 | few | 16 | CASSSSGQGSLYGYTF | TGTGCCAGCAGTTCCTCGGGACAGGGAAGTTTATATGGCTACACCTTC
TRBJ2-1 | NA | TRBV28 | few | 14 | CASSFGGGPNEQFF | TGTGCCAGCAGTTTCGGCGGGGGCCCCAATGAGCAGTTCTTC
TRBJ1-4 | NA | TRBV4-2 | few | 15 | CASSRLGDFNEKLFF | TGTGCCAGCAGCCGTTTAGGGGATTTCAATGAAAAACTGTTTTTT
TRBJ2-5 | NA | TRBV7-2 | few | 11 | CASSFFETQYF | TGTGCCAGCAGCTTCTTTGAGACCCAGTACTTC
TRBJ2-3 | NA | TRBV14 | few | 12 | CASSQDGPAQYF | TGTGCCAGCAGCCAAGATGGGCCCGCGCAGTATTTT
TRBJ2-5 | NA | TRBV30 | few | 13 | CAWSPGSQETQYF | TGTGCCTGGAGTCCAGGGTCTCAAGAGACCCAGTACTTC
TRBJ2-7 | TRBD2 | TRBV11-1 | NA | 15 | CASSPGTSGNYEQYF | TGTGCCAGCAGCCCCGGGACTAGCGGTAACTACGAGCAGTACTTC
TRBJ2-5 | NA | TRBV7-2 | once | 12 | CASSFSKETQYF | TGTGCCAGCAGCTTTAGCAAAGAGACCCAGTACTTC
TRBJ2-6 | TRBD1 | TRBV6-1 | NA | 16 | CASSDPGGSGANVLTF | TGTGCCAGCAGTGACCCAGGGGGCTCTGGGGCCAACGTCCTGACTTTC
TRBJ1-5 | NA | TRBV7-8 | NA | 15 | CASSPDRHSNQPQHF | TGTGCCAGCAGCCCCGACCGACATAGCAATCAGCCCCAGCATTTT
TRBJ2-5 | NA | TRBV28 | few | 16 | CASSLDPTGLQETQYF | TGTGCCAGCAGTCTCGACCCGACAGGATTGCAAGAGACCCAGTACTTC
TRBJ2-2 | NA | TRBV29-1 | few | 14 | CSVYSGGNTGELFF | TGCAGCGTTTATTCAGGAGGGAACACCGGGGAGCTGTTTTTT
TRBJ2-1 | NA | TRBV25-1 | NA | 16 | CASSELRGANYNEQFF | TGTGCCAGCAGTGAACTCAGGGGAGCCAACTACAATGAGCAGTTCTTC
TRBJ1-5 | TRBD1 | TRBV2 | NA | 13 | CASSPRQGQPQHF | TGTGCCAGCAGTCCAAGACAGGGCCAGCCCCAGCATTTT
TRBJ2-7 | TRBD1 | TRBV4-2 | NA | 14 | CASSQGQGANEQYF | TGTGCCAGCAGCCAGGGACAGGGGGCGAACGAGCAGTACTTC
TRBJ1-5 | TRBD1 | TRBV5-4 | NA | 16 | CASSVTGDGSNQPQHF | TGTGCCAGCAGCGTTACAGGGGATGGTAGCAATCAGCCCCAGCATTTT
TRBJ2-7 | TRBD2 | TRBV29-1 | NA | 13 | CSVVSGNSYEQYF | TGCAGCGTTGTAAGCGGGAACTCCTACGAGCAGTACTTC
TRBJ2-1 | NA | TRBV11-2 | NA | 12 | CARPDRLHEQFF | TGTGCCAGACCTGATAGACTCCATGAGCAGTTCTTC
TRBJ2-1 | TRBD2 | TRBV5-1 | few | 16 | CASTKRSGSPYNEQFF | TGCGCCAGCACCAAGAGGAGCGGGAGCCCCTACAATGAGCAGTTCTTC
TRBJ2-7 | NA | TRBV5-8 | NA | 11 | CASSLAYEQYF | TGTGCCAGCAGCTTGGCTTACGAGCAGTACTTC
TRBJ1-3 | TRBD1 | TRBV4-1 | NA | 18 | CASSHIGQGDISGNTIYF | TGCGCCAGCAGCCATATTGGACAGGGTGATATCTCTGGAAACACCATATATTTT
TRBJ2-3 | TRBD1 | TRBV7-6 | NA | 14 | CASSKGTATDTQYF | TGTGCCAGCAGCAAGGGGACAGCCACAGATACGCAGTATTTT
TRBJ1-1 | NA | TRBV29-1 | NA | 13 | CSVDWGLNTEAFF | TGCAGCGTTGATTGGGGCCTGAACACTGAAGCTTTCTTT
TRBJ1-5 | TRBD1 | TRBV30 | few | 16 | CAWSYGAGGSNQPQHF | TGTGCCTGGAGTTACGGGGCAGGGGGCAGCAATCAGCCCCAGCATTTT
TRBJ2-3 | TRBD2 | TRBV7-9 | few | 16 | CASSPRLAQPTDTQYF | TGTGCCAGCAGCCCCCGACTAGCACAACCCACAGATACGCAGTATTTT
TRBJ1-2 | TRBD1 | TRBV4-3 | NA | 13 | CASSQVRDRGYTF | TGCGCCAGCAGCCAAGTGAGGGACAGGGGCTACACCTTC
TRBJ1-1 | NA | TRBV27 | NA | 14 | CASRTTGRVTEAFF | TGTGCCAGCAGGACAACAGGGAGGGTAACTGAAGCTTTCTTT
TRBJ2-7 | NA | TRBV28 | few | 13 | CASMGGGSYEQYF | TGTGCCAGCATGGGCGGAGGCTCCTACGAGCAGTACTTC
TRBJ2-7 | TRBD2 | TRBV6-5 | NA | 15 | CASSPTSGAAYEQYF | TGTGCCAGCAGTCCGACTAGCGGGGCTGCCTACGAGCAGTACTTC
TRBJ2-1 | NA | TRBV20-1 | few | 11 | CSASPGYEQFF | TGCAGTGCTTCACCAGGGTATGAGCAGTTCTTC
TRBJ1-2 | NA | TRBV30 | NA | 13 | CAWSSTVNYGYTF | TGTGCCTGGAGTTCAACAGTTAACTATGGCTACACCTTC
TRBJ1-5 | NA | TRBV4-3 | NA | 14 | CASSQDPGNQPQHF | TGCGCCAGCAGCCAAGATCCGGGGAATCAGCCCCAGCATTTT
TRBJ2-5 | NA | TRBV2 | few | 16 | CASSSLNRDNDETQYF | TGTGCCAGCAGTTCCCTGAATCGGGACAATGACGAGACCCAGTACTTC
TRBJ1-1 | NA | TRBV7-6 | few | 14 | CASSLALKSTEAFF | TGTGCCAGCAGCTTAGCGCTGAAGAGCACTGAAGCTTTCTTT
TRBJ2-3 | NA | TRBV2 | NA | 15 | CASSDLGVSTDTQYF | TGTGCCAGCAGTGACCTAGGGGTTAGCACAGATACGCAGTATTTT
TRBJ2-7 | NA | TRBV28 | NA | 12 | CASSLQGLEQYF | TGTGCCAGCAGTCTACAGGGTTTGGAGCAGTACTTC
TRBJ2-2 | TRBD2 | TRBV19 | few | 14 | CASSSAGATGELFF | TGTGCCAGTAGTTCAGCGGGAGCGACCGGGGAGCTGTTTTTT
TRBJ2-5 | TRBD2 | TRBV7-9 | NA | 15 | CASSPWTSGPMAQYF | TGTGCCAGCAGCCCCTGGACTAGCGGGCCTATGGCCCAGTACTTC
TRBJ2-7 | TRBD1 | TRBV5-1 | few | 16 | CASSFRAGTGLYEQYF | TGCGCCAGCAGCTTTCGTGCTGGGACAGGGCTCTACGAGCAGTACTTC
TRBJ2-7 | TRBD2 | TRBV5-6 | few | 17 | CASSLRGASGSFDEQYF | TGTGCCAGCAGCTTGCGGGGAGCTAGCGGGAGCTTCGACGAGCAGTACTTC
TRBJ2-7 | NA | TRBV18 | NA | 14 | CASSPETGSYEQYF | TGTGCCAGCTCACCGGAGACGGGCTCCTACGAGCAGTACTTC
TRBJ2-2 | TRBD1 | TRBV5-1 | NA | 16 | CASSGGQGAGTGELFF | TGCGCCAGCAGCGGAGGACAGGGGGCTGGCACCGGGGAGCTGTTTTTT
TRBJ2-7 | TRBD2 | TRBV7-9 | NA | 14 | CASSWGGSSYEQYF | TGTGCCAGCAGCTGGGGGGGGAGCTCCTACGAGCAGTACTTC